This T cell receptor beta chain was profiled in a study of blood T cell repertoires in COVID-19. About the research overall: There were acute and convalescent COVID-19 samples, and they came from the United States, Italy and Spain.

Only in-frame clones appear in the TCRdb table, and some are missing; sequencing was by immunoSEQ multiplex PCR. The table records about 81,000 clones, roughly 89% of them present only once. V was cut by 0 bases and J by 0 bases, with 9 bases left in between. Germline V CDR1 and CDR2: LGHNA, YNFKEQ. There are 17 residues in the CDR3. The TCR originated in a woman aged 80 or older with active COVID-19. Sequencing was performed on peripheral blood. V gene TRBV4-2 combines with J gene TRBJ1-6; D ambiguous. The CDR3 is CASSQESWSSYNSPLHF. DNA for the CDR3: TGTGCCAGCAGCCAAGAGTCGTGGAGCTCCTATAATTCACCCCTCCACTTT.